The T cell receptor (beta chain) described here comes from a study of regulatory T cells in long-lasting Graves disease. The time point denotes: newly diagnosed GD, antithyroid drugs for less than 3 months. From RNA extracted from PBMCs, the TCR library was made. This clonotype was seen repeatedly, ten times or more. CDR3-region Arm-PCR and iRepertoire HTBI primers produced the TCR beta libraries. TCRdb recomputed calls from the multiplex PCR reads with MiXCR, one row per CDR3 protein. Of about 470,000 distinct CDR3 sequences listed, about 15% are singletons. CDR3 size: 14 residues. Trimming removed 3 bases at V and 4 bases at J, with 12 bases between. Germline assignment: CDR1 SNHLY and CDR2 FYNNEI. These data also formed part of another study, on T cells in Graves' hyperthyroidism and ophthalmopathy. As that report states: Ophthalmopathy was told apart from stable hyperthyroidism by a 13 V-J model.

Sample: peripheral blood mononuclear cells (PBMCs), taken at new diagnosis, from a patient treated with antithyroid drugs. The V call is TRBV2, the J call TRBJ1-2; the D gene is possibly TRBD1 (5 bases). This clonotype was sampled from a woman aged 25-40 years with Graves disease. The CDR3 spells CASSDMLGLYGYTF. CDR3 nucleotide sequence: TGTGCCAGCAGTGATATGTTGGGACTCTATGGCTACACCTTC.